Shown below are 15 T cell receptor beta chains from a single sample sequenced in a study of cytomegalovirus exposure and HLA in healthy donors. PCR employed 60 Vbeta and 13 Jbeta primers. Profiled with immunoSEQ multiplex PCR; TCRdb holds only in-frame clones, not every one. The sample has around 99,000 clones; roughly 70% are singletons. Sequencing input: PBMCs. The source is a woman aged 70-85 years in good health and CMV-seropositive.

On this clone: At one of its ends the junction is not consistent with the germline gene, which may arise from a read error. The CDR3 DNA reads as TGTGCCAGCAGCCTAGCGGGGAGTTACAATGAGCAGTTCTTC. It encodes CASSLAGSYNEQFF. The V gene is TRBV7-2, the J gene TRBJ2-1; 9 bases align to TRBD2. This CDR3 contains 14 residues. Germline V gene lookup returns CDR1 SGHTA and CDR2 FQGNSA.

This clone showed up just a few times. At one of its ends the junction is not consistent with the germline gene, which may arise from a read error. The chain joins TRBV7-6 to TRBJ1-3; perhaps TRBD1 as D (5 bases). The CDR3 contains 16 residues. CDR1 and CDR2 from the germline V gene are SGHVS and FNYEAQ. The CDR3 is CASSLGQGLAGNTIYF. CDR3 in DNA: TGTGCCAGCAGCTTAGGGCAGGGCTTGGCTGGGAACACCATATATTTT.

This clone was detected a few times. The chain carries TRBV21-1 and TRBJ1-3; TRBD1 is the table's D call and was not checked against the DNA. TRBV21-1 counts as a pseudogene. The CDR3 consists of 18 residues. The CDR3 is CASSKEEGQGDSGNTIYF. CDR3 in DNA: TGTGCCAGCAGCAAAGAGGAAGGACAGGGGGACTCTGGAAACACCATATATTTT.

V gene TRBV19 combines with J gene TRBJ2-2; D call uncertain. The CDR3 has 13 residues. The V and J ends lost 9 bases and 1 base respectively, with 9 bases between them. Germline CDR1 and CDR2: LNHDA and SQIVND (reference sequence). For the CDR3, the DNA is TGTGCCAGCAGGCCCCAGAACACCGGGGAGCTGTTTTTT. The encoded protein is CASRPQNTGELFF.

This chain joins TRBV14 and TRBJ2-1; 13 nucleotides line up with TRBD2. Germline-derived CDR1 and CDR2 are SGHDN and FVKESK. The CDR3 spans 16 residues. With 5 bases clipped from V and 3 bases from J, the junction kept 4 bases outside the gene matches. DNA for the CDR3: TGTGCCAGCAGCATCGGGACTAGCGGGGACTACAATGAGCAGTTCTTC. Its translation is CASSIGTSGDYNEQFF.

The chain couples TRBV11-1 to TRBJ1-1; no clear D. The CDR3 runs to 12 residues. V was pared by 5 bases and J by 8 bases, with 12 bases between. Germline V gives CDR1 SGHAT, CDR2 FQDESV (reference sequence). The CDR3 sequence is CASSLSGLEAFF. The CDR3, as DNA: TGTGCCAGCAGCCTATCGGGGTTGGAAGCTTTCTTT.

The chain has TRBV7-8 and TRBJ1-1; no definite D call. Trimming took off 7 bases at V and 1 base at J, with 10 bases between the two ends. The CDR3 runs 13 residues. Germline V gives CDR1 SGHVS, CDR2 FQNEAQ. The CDR3 loop is CASTPRANTEAFF. In DNA, the CDR3 is TGTGCCAGCACCCCCCGAGCGAACACTGAAGCTTTCTTT.

The rearrangement links TRBV21-1 to TRBJ2-7; the D call of TRBD1 is as the table states it, not checked on the DNA. TRBV21-1 is annotated as a pseudogene. This CDR3 is 17 amino acids long. In DNA form, the CDR3 reads TGTGCCAGCAGCCCTCCCAGATACCCCAGAAACGACTACGAGCAGTACTTC. Its translation is CASSPPRYPRNDYEQYF.

As to this clone: Other DNA sequences in this sample translate to the same CDR3. The chain couples TRBV10-3 to TRBJ2-7; 10 nucleotides align to TRBD1. CDR1 and CDR2 from the germline V gene are ENHRY and SYGVKD. With V trimmed by 6 bases and J by 2 bases, 4 bases remained unmatched. The CDR3 runs to 14 residues. DNA of the CDR3: TGTGCCATCAGCTCGGACAGGGGGGCCTACGAGCAGTACTTC. It is translated as CAISSDRGAYEQYF.

This chain links TRBV5-1 with TRBJ2-7; TRBD1 agrees at 11 bases. Germline V gene data show CDR1 as SGHRS and CDR2 as YFSETQ. Unmatched junction bases numbered 6, after V lost 0 bases and J lost 1 base. The CDR3 runs to 17 residues. The CDR3 protein is CASSLGPGQGVSYEQYF. The CDR3 coding sequence is TGCGCCAGCAGCTTGGGGCCGGGACAGGGGGTTTCCTACGAGCAGTACTTC. The full variable domain, in which reference TRBV5-1 and TRBJ2-7 provide the parts outside the CDR3, is KAGVTQTPRYLIKTRGQQVTLSCSPISGHRSVSWYQQTPGQGLQFLFEYFSETQRNKGNFPGRFSGRQFSNSRSEMNVSTLELGDSALYLCASSLGPGQGVSYEQYFGPGTRLTVT.

The rearrangement joins TRBV7-8 to TRBJ2-1, with D perhaps TRBD1 (5 bases). The CDR3 sequence is 15 residues long. Trimming pared 2 bases from V and 2 bases from J, leaving 10 bases between. Per germline, CDR1 SGHVS and CDR2 FQNEAQ. The CDR3 loop is CASSLNDRPYNEQFF. For the CDR3, the DNA is TGTGCCAGCAGCTTAAATGACAGACCCTACAATGAGCAGTTCTTC.

The J gene is TRBJ1-3, the V gene TRBV19; D call uncertain. The CDR3 has 17 amino acids. The V and J ends lost 3 bases and 2 bases respectively, with 17 bases between them. The V gene's germline CDR1 is LNHDA and CDR2 SQIVND (reference sequence). CDR3 nucleotide sequence: TGTGCCAGTAGTATGTTTGCGACACCTCGGACTGGAAACACCATATATTTT. Translating gives CASSMFATPRTGNTIYF.

The chain uses TRBV7-2 and TRBJ2-1, with 7 bases fitting TRBD2. Germline V gene lookup returns CDR1 SGHTA and CDR2 FQGNSA. V shed 4 bases, J shed 0 bases, and the junction held 9 bases outside the gene matches. The CDR3 is made up of 17 amino acids. CDR3 sequence (DNA): TGTGCCAGCAGCTCCGGGGTGGGGGGGAGCTCCTACAATGAGCAGTTCTTC. This encodes CASSSGVGGSSYNEQFF.

J is TRBJ1-2 and V is TRBV5-1; D remains ambiguous. The ends were cut back, 4 bases at V and 5 bases at J, with 12 bases in the middle. CDR3 size: 13 residues. The germline V gene encodes CDR1 SGHRS and CDR2 YFSETQ. The CDR3 here is CASSLDGGYGYTF. The CDR3 coding sequence is TGCGCCAGCAGCCTGGACGGCGGGTATGGCTACACCTTC.

The chain is built from TRBV7-2 and TRBJ1-5; D is ambiguous. The CDR3 spans 13 residues. CDR1 SGHTA and CDR2 FQGNSA come from the germline V gene. V was cut by 0 bases and J by 6 bases, with 6 bases left in between. Written as DNA, the CDR3 is TGTGCCAGCAGCTTAGCGGGAGGTCAGCCCCAGCATTTT. This gives the protein CASSLAGGQPQHF.